This TCR beta chain was profiled in a study of CD4 T cells in relation to SARS-CoV-2 and coronaviruses (dated by TCRdb to the early 2020s). Background on the whole study: The ViraFEST assay cultured PBMCs with antigen for roughly 10 days, then sequenced TCR beta CDR3s to find antigen-specific clonal expansions. The negative reference condition was either a culture with an HIV-1 Nef peptide pool or a culture with no peptide. Using patient-derived lymphoblastoid cell lines, the shared crossreactive spike epitopes were mapped to their HLA restriction. At the level of individual TCR clonotypes, the study evaluated whether memory CD4+ T cells crossreact between the spike proteins of SARS-CoV-2 and those of common cold coronaviruses. The Adaptive Biotechnologies TCR-sequencing kit was used to sequence samples from a few pre-COVID donors and the naive versus memory experiments, whereas other data were Illumina-based. A different TCR-beta assay, based on Illumina, was used to sequence expansion assays from other donors in the study.

On this clone itself: Its antigen has not been determined. It has no much larger one-base neighbor in the sample; base qualities were not kept.

Summary of the overall study and its limitations: Pre-pandemic and post-infection samples were not both contributed by any donor, so tracing of the source of pre-existing responses was limited. Because the crossreactivity analysis focused on spike protein, crossreactivity against other viral proteins was not assessed. Significantly weaker SARS-CoV-2-driven expansion was shown by crossreactive clones than by monoreactive clones, consistent with antigenic imprinting. Around two thirds of donors had memory CD4+ clonotypes that crossrecognized SARS-CoV-2 and at least one common cold coronavirus spike. Small numbers of patients and of tested TCRs were a limitation of the study.

The V end gives up 4 bases and the J end 2 bases, leaving 8 bases in the junction not matched to a gene. There are 16 amino acids in the CDR3, from cysteine to phenylalanine inclusive. Solely the CDR3 DNA is kept, with 48 bases framed from the first base. The CDR1 and CDR2 encoded by the germline V gene are SGHRS and YFSETQ. The receptor library was made with the immunoSEQ multiplex PCR assay. The paper's data handling went like this. Preprocessing removed nonproductive sequences and CDR3s not starting with C, not ending with F or W, or shorter than 7 amino acids. The MANAFEST web app was used to call antigen-specific clonotypes on the basis of expansion compared with the reference and with other culture wells. A clone was considered positive if the clone showed significant expansion compared with the reference culture in 2 of 3 replicate wells at an FDR below 0.05. For a clone to be considered positive, significant expansion relative to all other tandem wells and an odds ratio above 5 were also required. Pairwise Levenshtein distance, computed with the stringdist R package after three terminal residues were trimmed from each end, was used as the measure of CDR3 homology. Sourced from immuneACCESS, this table was stored by TCRdb with only in-frame sequences that have V and J called. A share of the clones is absent; for the studies checked, an unresolved V gene accounts for under half, and the remainder has no known explanation. That table supplies the V and J calls and clone size; D and trimming were determined from the DNA. This sample has some 16,000 clones in its table, and about 80% of those were observed once. The biggest ten clones account for about 31% of the sample.

CD4+ T cells from unexposed donors were collected before the COVID-19 pandemic (2011-2018). After around ten days of culture, CD4+ T cells were isolated with the EasySep CD4+ T cell isolation kit. As cell number allowed, CD4+ T cells from unexposed donors were tested for reactivity to SARS-CoV-2 S and N and to four common cold coronavirus spike pools. Each well received 1.5 million to 2.5 million PBMCs, cultured in IMDM supplemented with approximately 5% human AB serum and 9.5 to 10 IU/ml IL-2. Half of the culture medium was replaced with fresh IL-2-containing medium on days 3 and 7. Each peptide culture condition was generally run in triplicate replicate wells. Leukapheresis product for the unexposed donors was purchased commercially. Ficoll-Paque PLUS gradient centrifugation was used to isolate PBMCs from leukapheresis product or whole blood. The PBMCs went either fresh into the expansion assay or into cryopreservation at -140 degrees C. The QIAamp Micro DNA Kit was used to extract genomic DNA from the CD4+ T cells.

The sample comprised CD4+ T cells from PBMCs, cultured in vitro. The chain is assembled from TRBV5-1 and TRBJ2-5; 10 bases in between match TRBD2. The receptor was derived from a human donor in good health. The CDR3 in this case is CASSHGLAVYQETQYF. DNA sequence: TGCGCCAGCAGCCATGGACTAGCGGTTTATCAAGAGACCCAGTACTTC.